This TCR beta chain was captured in a study of blood T cell repertoires in COVID-19. Per germline, CDR1 SGHTA and CDR2 FQGNSA. The CDR3 covers 16 residues. The junction had 5 bases not matched to a gene; V was cut back by 1 base and J by 2 bases. Repertoires were generated with immunoSEQ multiplex PCR, while TCRdb's copy carries only in-frame clones and drops some. This table holds 50,000 to 65,000 clones, 80% to 90% found once. The chain is built from TRBV7-2 and TRBJ1-2, with 9 bases lining up with TRBD1. This TCR was sampled from a man aged 35 to 55 with acute or convalescent COVID-19. Sequencing was carried out using peripheral blood. Written as DNA, the CDR3 is TGTGCCAGCAGCTTAGGATTAGGACAGGGGAACTATGGCTACACCTTC. It encodes CASSLGLGQGNYGYTF.